The clone carrying this T cell receptor (beta chain) was detected only once. The source of the sample is a study of PD-1 blockade in classical Hodgkin lymphoma. Profiled with immunoSEQ multiplex PCR; TCRdb holds only in-frame clones, not every one. The sample holds about 15,000 clones, 89% seen once. This CDR3 spans 16 amino acids. Germline CDR1 MGHRA, CDR2 YSYEKL. The time point denotes: cycle 4 day 1 (C4D1), after 5 to 7 weeks of nivolumab. Following autologous stem cell transplantation, relapse occurred in every patient, and exposure to brentuximab vedotin varied. Magnetic depletion of non-target cells from thawed PBMCs yielded purified CD8+ T cells.

The chain carries TRBV4-1 and TRBJ2-5, with 9 positions matching TRBD1. The end of the DNA is better explained by TRBJ2-7, so the J call may be wrong. The sequenced sample was CD8+ T cells from blood, obtained before the fourth cycle of nivolumab. The sequence derives from a human donor with classical Hodgkin lymphoma. DNA of the CDR3: TGCGCCAGCAGCCAAAGGGCCGGGACAGGGAGGTACGAGCAGTACTTC. Amino acid sequence: CASSQRAGTGRYEQYF.